Described below is a single T cell receptor beta chain sequence and its context. Its cognate antigen is unknown. The sample originates from a study of cytomegalovirus exposure and HLA in healthy donors. Study-wide findings and caveats: Common viral pathogens seemed, in a later analysis, to connect with several of the most significant clusters.

The PCR contained 60 Vbeta and 13 Jbeta primers. The data were produced by immunoSEQ multiplex PCR, yet TCRdb's version contains in-frame clones alone and is incomplete. Among 100,000 to 150,000 clones listed, 75% to 90% were seen once. The CDR3 is 15 amino acids. Per the germline V gene, CDR1 is MNHEY and CDR2 is SVGAGI. The trim removed 7 bases at V and 1 base at J, leaving 10 bases unmatched. The J gene is TRBJ2-7, the V gene TRBV6-5; 7 bases match TRBD2. The origin of this receptor is a man between 18 and 29 years old in good health and CMV-seropositive. The sample was PBMCs. The CDR3 region has the DNA TGTGCCAGCATTAAGGGCAGGGAGGGGTCCTACGAGCAGTACTTC. Residues: CASIKGREGSYEQYF.